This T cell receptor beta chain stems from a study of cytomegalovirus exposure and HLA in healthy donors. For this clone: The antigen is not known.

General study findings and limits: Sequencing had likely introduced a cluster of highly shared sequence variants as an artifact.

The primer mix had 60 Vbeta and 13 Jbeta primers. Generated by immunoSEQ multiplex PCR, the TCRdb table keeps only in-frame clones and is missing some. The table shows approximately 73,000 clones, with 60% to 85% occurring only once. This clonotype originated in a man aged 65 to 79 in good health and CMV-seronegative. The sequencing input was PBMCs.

CDR3 sequence reads: CASSHGGTSTDTQYF. The CDR3 DNA follows: TGCGCCAGCAGCCACGGGGGGACCAGCACAGATACGCAGTATTTT. This chain uses TRBV4-3 with TRBJ2-3, with TRBD2 matching 7 bases. The trim removed 3 bases at V and 0 bases at J, leaving 3 bases unmatched. Looked up from germline, CDR1 is LGHNA and CDR2 is YSLEER. The length of the CDR3 is 15 residues.